The 7 T cell receptor beta chains presented below share a single source sample, sequenced in a study of cytomegalovirus exposure and HLA in healthy donors. The primer mix had 60 Vbeta and 13 Jbeta primers. The table came from immunoSEQ multiplex PCR; TCRdb's copy has only in-frame clones and leaves some out. The sample shows nearly 300,000 clones, around 86% of them seen only once. Specimen: PBMCs. These receptors all come from a middle-aged man in good health and CMV-seropositive.

The chain is built from TRBV28 and TRBJ1-2, with 8 positions matching TRBD1. V lost 3 bases to trimming and J lost 4 bases; unmatched junction nucleotides: 7. Germline CDR1 is MDHEN and CDR2 is SYDVKM. This CDR3 contains 15 residues. CDR3 bases: TGTGCCAGCAGTTTTCCCAGGGGGCGCGCCTATGGCTACACCTTC. Protein: CASSFPRGRAYGYTF.

This sequence joins TRBV6-5 and TRBJ1-5; 9 nucleotides align to TRBD1. The V gene end was trimmed by 6 bases and the J gene end by 0 bases; junction bases not matched to a gene: 3. This CDR3 has 15 amino acids. Germline V CDR1 and CDR2: MNHEY, SVGAGI. CDR3 loop: CASRRGQGSNQPQHF. The CDR3, as DNA: TGTGCCAGCAGGAGGGGACAGGGTAGCAATCAGCCCCAGCATTTT.

V and J are TRBV7-9 and TRBJ2-7, with 8 bases that match TRBD1. There are 15 residues in the CDR3. Germline V lookup: CDR1 SEHNR, CDR2 FQNEAQ (reference sequence). The junction had 6 bases not matched to a gene; V was cut back by 2 bases and J by 3 bases. This CDR3 is CASSLFRGQDYEQYF. CDR3 nucleotides: TGTGCCAGCAGCTTATTCAGGGGGCAGGACTACGAGCAGTACTTC.

This clone occurred once. At one boundary the junction diverges from the germline segment, which might be a read error. This chain joins TRBV7-2 and TRBJ2-7; 7 bases align to TRBD2. CDR1 is SGHTA, CDR2 FQGNSA, per germline. The CDR3 has 15 residues. The CDR3: CASSLAARGSYEQYF. Here the CDR3 DNA reads TGTGCCAGCAGCCTAGCGGCAAGGGGCTCCTACGAGCAGTACTTC.

The J gene is TRBJ1-1, the V gene TRBV18; possible D gene TRBD1, 5 bases. Deletions cut 3 bases from V and 5 bases from J, with 13 bases between. Germline V gives CDR1 KGHSH, CDR2 LQKENI. The CDR3 contains 14 residues. The CDR3 DNA reads TGTGCCAGCTCACCGGGGCCCCAAAGGACTGAAGCTTTCTTT. It specifies CASSPGPQRTEAFF.

This chain uses TRBV29-1 with TRBJ2-3; 8 bases fit TRBD1. After removal of 6 bases from V and 4 bases from J, the junction contained 9 bases not matched to a gene. The CDR3 spans 14 residues. Per germline, CDR1 SQVTM and CDR2 ANQGSEA. This CDR3 reads CSVLRGLVSDTQYF. As DNA, the CDR3 is TGCAGCGTCCTCAGGGGGCTTGTGTCAGATACGCAGTATTTT.

This clone appeared a single time. The chain couples TRBV19 to TRBJ2-7; TRBD2 aligns across 11 bases. V lost 4 bases to trimming and J lost 2 bases; unmatched junction nucleotides: 7. This CDR3 has 16 residues. CDR1 LNHDA and CDR2 SQIVND come from the germline V gene (reference sequence). CDR3 nucleotide sequence: TGTGCCAGTAGTACTCCCATTAGCGGGAGGGCCTACGAGCAGTACTTC. Protein product: CASSTPISGRAYEQYF. Using reference TRBV19 and TRBJ2-7 for the parts outside the CDR3, the full variable domain is DGGITQSPKYLFRKEGQNVTLSCEQNLNHDAMYWYRQDPGQGLRLIYYSQIVNDFQKGDIAEGYSVSREKKESFPLTVTSAQKNPTAFYLCASSTPISGRAYEQYFGPGTRLTVT.